This TCR beta chain was recorded in a study of blood T cell repertoires in COVID-19. Overall study context: Whether acute or convalescent, the COVID-19 samples came from the United States, Italy and Spain. PBMCs, B-cell-depleted T cells, or T cells were the source of the cDNA or gDNA that made up the material.

Seattle enrolled patients during active infection and tracked them longitudinally. Original data processing: For nucleated cells, counts were estimated from reference gene primer amplification. The protocol was immunoSEQ multiplex PCR, while the TCRdb copy is restricted to in-frame clones and leaves out a portion. The DNA gave D and trimming, while V, J and clone size come from that table. The top ten hold under 3% of the sample, which has over 250,000 clones, approximately 91% seen once. The CDR3 spans 15 residues. V lost 2 bases, J lost 1 base, and 2 bases stayed unmatched. Germline assignment: CDR1 MNHNS and CDR2 SASEGT.

The sequenced sample consisted of peripheral blood. V gene TRBV6-1 combines with J gene TRBJ2-7; 10 nucleotides line up with TRBD2. This TCR derives from a person aged 18 to 35 with COVID-19, enrolled during active disease. CDR3 amino acids: CASSETTSGSYEQYF. The CDR3 region has the DNA TGTGCCAGCAGTGAAACGACTAGCGGGTCCTACGAGCAGTACTTC.